What follows are 5 T cell receptor beta chains derived from one specimen sequenced in a study of early T cells in non-severe SARS-CoV-2 infection. TCRdb passed the 5' RACE reads through MiXCR, listing each CDR3 protein once. This table holds 50,000 to 65,000 distinct CDR3 sequences, 10% to 12% found once. The material sequenced was whole blood, taken at baseline. The receptors shown here come from an adult who was a healthcare worker with PCR-confirmed SARS-CoV-2 infection or an uninfected control (not recorded which).

In this sample, this clonotype turned up many times. The chain uses TRBV25-1 and TRBJ1-4; 10 bases align to TRBD1. J was trimmed by 8 bases and V by 6 bases; bases with no gene match: 12. CDR1 is MGHDK, CDR2 SYGVNS, per germline. The CDR3 length is 16 residues. The CDR3 here is CASSLPPGTGEEKLFF. The CDR3 DNA reads as TGTGCCAGCAGCCTCCCGCCGGGGACAGGGGAAGAAAAACTGTTTTTT.

V gene TRBV6-5 combines with J gene TRBJ2-3, with 12 bases identical to TRBD2. Germline lookup yields CDR1 MNHEY and CDR2 SVGAGI. V gave up 5 bases and J gave up 4 bases; unmatched junction bases: 4. CDR3 length: 15 amino acids. The CDR3 loop reads CASSPSGGAPDTQYF. The CDR3 nucleotides are TGTGCCAGCAGTCCTAGCGGGGGGGCCCCAGATACGCAGTATTTT.

The chain recombines TRBV19 with TRBJ1-1; 8 positions agree with TRBD1. This CDR3 has 14 residues. J lost 5 bases, V lost 6 bases, and 8 bases had no gene match. From germline, CDR1 is LNHDA and CDR2 SQIVND (reference sequence). CDR3 sequence reads: CASRWTGLETEAFF. In nucleotides, the CDR3 is TGTGCCAGTAGGTGGACAGGGCTGGAAACTGAAGCTTTCTTT.

Regarding this clonotype: One junction end disagrees with the germline gene, perhaps due to a read error. The chain combines TRBV12-3 or TRBV12-4 with TRBJ1-1; possibly TRBD1 for D (6 bases). This CDR3 comprises 13 residues. The CDR3, as DNA: TGTACCAGCAGTTTACAGGGTTGGACTGAAGCTTTCTTT. Translation: CTSSLQGWTEAFF.

This clonotype was seen many times. V gene TRBV18 combines with J gene TRBJ2-2; TRBD1 aligns across 8 bases. The CDR3 extends over 15 amino acids. Germline lookup yields CDR1 KGHSH and CDR2 LQKENI. V lost 3 bases and J lost 0; bases outside the gene matches: 0. The CDR3: CASSPGQANTGELFF. The CDR3 DNA reads TGTGCCAGCTCACCGGGACAGGCGAACACCGGGGAGCTGTTTTTT. Full variable domain (missing parts from reference TRBV18 and TRBJ2-2): NAGVMQNPRHLVRRRGQEARLRCSPMKGHSHVYWYRQLPEEGLKFMVYLQKENIIDESGMPKERFSAEFPKEGPSILRIQQVVRGDSAAYFCASSPGQANTGELFFGEGSRLTVL.